This TCR beta chain was retrieved from a study of human T cells and chemical hapten exposure. For the study at large: Upper-back patches of 0.01% DPC were read at 6 days. Patients, mostly women, had alopecia areata, alopecia totalis or alopecia universalis.

Via MiXCR, TCRdb re-called the RACE reads, giving one row per CDR3 protein. The table lists 20,000 to 30,000 distinct CDR3 sequences, 8.5% to 9.5% of them singletons. Germline CDR1 is LGHDT and CDR2 is YNNKEL (reference sequence). V lost 1 base and J lost 8, with 18 bases in between. The CDR3 length is 16 residues. Time point described: patch test 2, 6 weeks after DPC sensitization. The treatment: therapeutic diphenylcyclopropenone sensitization with weekly scalp DPC. Whole-study findings and limits: The immune response of these alopecia patients might not match healthy individuals'.

The sample holds a few counts of this clonotype. Its antigen is not known. The TCR comes from a young man with alopecia areata. Some clones in this sample may be carry-over from other donors' samples. Sequencing was performed on whole blood, taken in connection with sensitization to the hapten diphenylcyclopropenone (DPC). The chain employs TRBV3-1 and TRBJ2-1; D is ambiguous. The CDR3 here is CASSQVIRSVIDEQFF. The CDR3, as DNA: TGTGCCAGCAGCCAAGTCATCCGGTCCGTTATCGATGAGCAGTTCTTC.